The rows below give T cell receptor beta chains drawn from one sample of a study of blood T cell repertoires in COVID-19. Libraries were prepared by immunoSEQ multiplex PCR; TCRdb keeps only in-frame clonotypes and omits some of them. Among roughly 250,000 clones listed, 87% were seen once. Material for sequencing was PBMCs or T cells enriched from blood (not recorded which). These receptors all come from a woman younger than 45 with acute COVID-19. The CDR3 runs from the conserved cysteine through the conserved F or W. The D gene is left open where the match is weak. Not all rows give a size; the values are once, few, many and, for expanded clones, a class.

-,TRBV7-9,TRBJ1-3,-,CASSLGRGVGNTIYF,TGTGCCAGCAGCTTGGGGCGCGGGGTTGGAAACACCATATATTTT
-,TRBV4-1,TRBJ1-5,-,CASSQEGGEVRQPQHF,TGCGCCAGCAGCCAAGAGGGGGGGGAGGTGAGGCAGCCCCAGCATTTT
-,TRBV7-9,TRBJ2-7,-,CASSLSSGSNEQYF,TGTGCCAGCAGCCTGTCCTCCGGGTCCAACGAGCAGTACTTC
-,TRBV3-1/TRBV3-2,TRBJ1-4,-,CASSALAVNEKLFF,TGTGCCAGCAGCGCCCTGGCAGTTAATGAAAAACTGTTTTTT
-,TRBV4-1,TRBJ2-7,-,CASSQEVGQGPREQYF,TGCGCCAGCAGCCAAGAGGTAGGGCAGGGTCCACGCGAGCAGTACTTC
-,TRBV19,TRBJ1-4,TRBD1,CASSILRDRDEKLFF,TGTGCCAGTAGTATTCTGCGGGACAGAGACGAAAAACTGTTTTTT
-,TRBV12-5,TRBJ2-1,-,CASGCLRGIGECSYNEQFF,TGTGCTAGTGGTTGCCTACGCGGGATAGGGGAGTGCTCCTACAATGAGCAGTTCTTC
-,TRBV24-1,TRBJ1-6,TRBD1,CATSDLDRETYNSPLHF,TGTGCCACCAGTGACCTAGACAGGGAGACCTATAATTCACCCCTCCACTTT
-,TRBV6-6,TRBJ1-6,-,CASSPGGGYNSPLHF,TGTGCCAGCAGTCCCGGGGGGGGGTATAATTCACCCCTCCACTTT
-,TRBV24-1,TRBJ2-1,-,CATSDLDLKQFF,TGTGCCACCAGTGACTTGGACTTAAAGCAGTTCTTC
-,TRBV28,TRBJ1-6,-,CASSKQGRSPLHF,TGTGCCAGCAGCAAACAGGGTCGGTCACCCCTCCACTTT
-,TRBV27,TRBJ1-6,-,CASSPGVGNSPLHF,TGTGCCAGCAGTCCAGGGGTTGGGAATTCACCCCTCCACTTT
-,TRBV6-2/TRBV6-3,TRBJ2-7,-,CASSYTGTYEQYF,TGTGCCAGCAGTTACACGGGTACCTACGAGCAGTACTTC
-,TRBV4-1,TRBJ2-1,-,CASSQVAYEQFF,TGCGCCAGCAGCCAAGTTGCGTATGAGCAGTTCTTC
once,TRBV5-4,TRBJ2-3,-,CASSLEISGAYTQYF,TGTGCCAGCAGCTTGGAGATTAGCGGAGCATATACGCAGTATTTT
-,TRBV4-3,TRBJ2-3,-,CASSPVGITDTQYF,TGCGCCAGCAGCCCCGTCGGGATTACTGATACGCAGTATTTT
-,TRBV5-4,TRBJ2-5,TRBD2,CASSLGVAGGRGTQYF,TGTGCCAGCAGCTTGGGGGTAGCGGGAGGTCGAGGGACCCAGTACTTC
once,TRBV7-9,TRBJ2-5,TRBD1,CASSLSGTASQETQYF,TGTGCCAGCAGCTTATCCGGGACAGCCTCCCAAGAGACCCAGTACTTC
-,TRBV3-1/TRBV3-2,TRBJ2-1,TRBD1,CASSITGVGNEQFF,TGTGCCAGCAGTATTACAGGGGTCGGCAATGAGCAGTTCTTC